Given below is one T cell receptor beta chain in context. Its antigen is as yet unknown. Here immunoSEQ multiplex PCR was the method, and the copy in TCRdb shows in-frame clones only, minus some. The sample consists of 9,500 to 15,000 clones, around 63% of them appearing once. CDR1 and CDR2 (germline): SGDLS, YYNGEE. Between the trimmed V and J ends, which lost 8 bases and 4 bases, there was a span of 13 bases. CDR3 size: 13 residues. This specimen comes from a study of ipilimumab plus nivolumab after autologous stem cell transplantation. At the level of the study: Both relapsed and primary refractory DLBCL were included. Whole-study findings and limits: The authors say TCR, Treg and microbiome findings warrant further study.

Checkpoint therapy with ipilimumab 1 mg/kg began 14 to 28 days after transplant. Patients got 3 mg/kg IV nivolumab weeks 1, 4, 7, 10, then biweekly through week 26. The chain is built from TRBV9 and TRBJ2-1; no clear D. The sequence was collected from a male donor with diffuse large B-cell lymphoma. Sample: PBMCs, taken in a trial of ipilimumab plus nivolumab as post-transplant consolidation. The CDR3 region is CASSTGPYNEQFF. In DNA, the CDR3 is TGTGCCAGTAGCACCGGCCCGTACAATGAGCAGTTCTTC.